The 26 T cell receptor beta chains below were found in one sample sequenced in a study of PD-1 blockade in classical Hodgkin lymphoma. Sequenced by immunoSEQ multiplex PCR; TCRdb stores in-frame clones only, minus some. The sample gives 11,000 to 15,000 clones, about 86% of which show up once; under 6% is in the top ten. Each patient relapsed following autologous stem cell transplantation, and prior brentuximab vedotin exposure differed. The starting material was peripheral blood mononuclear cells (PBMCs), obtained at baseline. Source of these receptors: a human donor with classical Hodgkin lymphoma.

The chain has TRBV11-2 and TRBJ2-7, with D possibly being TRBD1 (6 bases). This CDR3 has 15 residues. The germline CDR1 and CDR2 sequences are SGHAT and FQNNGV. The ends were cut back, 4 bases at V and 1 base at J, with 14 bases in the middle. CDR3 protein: CASSSLFDRSYEQYF. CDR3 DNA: TGTGCCAGCAGCTCCCTGTTTGACAGGTCCTACGAGCAGTACTTC. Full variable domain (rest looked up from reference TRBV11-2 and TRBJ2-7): EAGVAQSPRYKIIEKRQSVAFWCNPISGHATLYWYQQILGQGPKLLIQFQNNGVVDDSQLPKDRFSAERLKGVDSTLKIQPAKLEDSAVYLCASSSLFDRSYEQYFGPGTRLTVT.

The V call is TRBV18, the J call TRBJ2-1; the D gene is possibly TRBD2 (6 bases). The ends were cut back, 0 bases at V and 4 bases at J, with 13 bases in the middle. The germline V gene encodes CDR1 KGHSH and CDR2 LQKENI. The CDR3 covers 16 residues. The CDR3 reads CASSPPGGLLYNEQFF. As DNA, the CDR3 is TGTGCCAGCTCACCACCGGGGGGTCTCCTTTACAATGAGCAGTTCTTC.

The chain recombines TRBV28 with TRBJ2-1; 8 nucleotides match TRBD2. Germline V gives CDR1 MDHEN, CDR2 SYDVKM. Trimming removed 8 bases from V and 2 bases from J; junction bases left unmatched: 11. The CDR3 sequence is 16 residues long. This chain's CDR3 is CASAPVGGGTYNEQFF. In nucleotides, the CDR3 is TGTGCCAGCGCACCGGTAGGCGGGGGGACCTACAATGAGCAGTTCTTC.

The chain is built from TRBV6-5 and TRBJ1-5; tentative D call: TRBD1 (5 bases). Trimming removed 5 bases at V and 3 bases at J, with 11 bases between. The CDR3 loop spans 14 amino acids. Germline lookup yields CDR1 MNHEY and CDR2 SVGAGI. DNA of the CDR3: TGTGCCAGCAGTGCGGGACCCTTCAATCAGCCCCAGCATTTT. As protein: CASSAGPFNQPQHF.

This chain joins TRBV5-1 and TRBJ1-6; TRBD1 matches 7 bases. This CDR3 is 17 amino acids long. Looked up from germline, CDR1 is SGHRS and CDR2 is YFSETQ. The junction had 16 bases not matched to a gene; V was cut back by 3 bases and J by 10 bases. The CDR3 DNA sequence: TGCGCCAGCAGCTCAATGCCCGCTGGACAGGCAAGCTCACCCCTCCACTTT. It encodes CASSSMPAGQASSPLHF.

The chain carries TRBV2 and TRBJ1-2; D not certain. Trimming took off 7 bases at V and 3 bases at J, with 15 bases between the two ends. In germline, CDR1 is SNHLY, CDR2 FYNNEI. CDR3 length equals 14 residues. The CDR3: CASTLEETYYGYTF. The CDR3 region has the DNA TGTGCCAGCACCCTCGAGGAGACTTACTATGGCTACACCTTC.

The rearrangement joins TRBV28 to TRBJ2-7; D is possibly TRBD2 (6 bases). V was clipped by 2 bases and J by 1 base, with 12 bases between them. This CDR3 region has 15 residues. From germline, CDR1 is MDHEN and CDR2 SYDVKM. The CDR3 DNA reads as TGTGCCAGCAGTTTAGGGACTTGGACATCCTACGAGCAGTACTTC. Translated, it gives CASSLGTWTSYEQYF. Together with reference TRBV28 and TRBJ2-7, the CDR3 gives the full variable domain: DVKVTQSSRYLVKRTGEKVFLECVQDMDHENMFWYRQDPGLGLRLIYFSYDVKMKEKGDIPEGYSVSREKKERFSLILESASTNQTSMYLCASSLGTWTSYEQYFGPGTRLTVT.

The CDR3 DNA follows: TGTGCCAGCAGTGGGGACAGGGAGAGCTATAATTCACCCCTCCACTTT. Protein: CASSGDRESYNSPLHF. The J gene is TRBJ1-6, the V gene TRBV28, with 9 bases that match TRBD1. Germline values: CDR1 MDHEN, CDR2 SYDVKM. The CDR3 length is 16 residues. Losses at the gene ends were 5 bases for V and 3 bases for J; bases not matched to a gene: 5.

The CDR3 is CASSPGLLLSGNTIYF. The CDR3 nucleotides read TGTGCCAGCAGCCCGGGGCTGCTCCTCTCTGGAAACACCATATATTTT. The rearrangement links TRBV7-9 to TRBJ1-3, with D maybe TRBD1 (5 bases). Trimming removed 5 bases from V and 0 bases from J, with 14 bases in between. Germline values: CDR1 SEHNR, CDR2 FQNEAQ (reference sequence). This CDR3 is 16 amino acids long.

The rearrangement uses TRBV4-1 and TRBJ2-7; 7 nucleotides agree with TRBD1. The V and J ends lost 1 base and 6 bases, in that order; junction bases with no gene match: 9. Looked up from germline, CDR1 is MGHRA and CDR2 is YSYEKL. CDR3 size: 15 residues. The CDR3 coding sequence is TGCGCCAGCAGCCAAGTTTACACAGGGGAGCGCGAGCAGTACTTC. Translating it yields CASSQVYTGEREQYF.

The CDR3 loop reads CSVAGTNTGELFF. The CDR3 coding sequence is TGCAGCGTAGCCGGGACAAACACCGGGGAGCTGTTTTTT. The chain has TRBV29-1 and TRBJ2-2, with a possible D match to TRBD1 (6 bases). The CDR3 loop spans 13 amino acids. Germline V lookup: CDR1 SQVTM, CDR2 ANQGSEA. Between the trimmed V and J ends, which lost 6 bases and 2 bases, there was a span of 10 bases.

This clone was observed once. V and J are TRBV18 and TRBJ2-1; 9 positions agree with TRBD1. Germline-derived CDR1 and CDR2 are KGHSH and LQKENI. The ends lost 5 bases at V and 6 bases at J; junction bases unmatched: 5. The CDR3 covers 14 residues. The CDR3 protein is CASSRDRAINEQFF. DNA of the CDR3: TGTGCCAGCTCAAGGGACAGGGCGATCAATGAGCAGTTCTTC.

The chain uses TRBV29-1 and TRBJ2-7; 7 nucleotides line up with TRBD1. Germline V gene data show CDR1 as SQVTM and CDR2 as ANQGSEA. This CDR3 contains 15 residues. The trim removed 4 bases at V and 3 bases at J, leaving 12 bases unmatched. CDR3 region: CSVVRARGNNYEQYF. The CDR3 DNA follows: TGCAGCGTTGTGAGAGCCAGGGGGAACAACTACGAGCAGTACTTC.

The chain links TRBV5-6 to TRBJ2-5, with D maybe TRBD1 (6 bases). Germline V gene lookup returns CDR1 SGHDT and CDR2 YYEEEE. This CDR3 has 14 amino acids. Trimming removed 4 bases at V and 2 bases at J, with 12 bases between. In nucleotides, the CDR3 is TGTGCCAGCAGCCTACAGGGTGCGCAAGAGACCCAGTACTTC. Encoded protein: CASSLQGAQETQYF.

The CDR3 region is CASSLFGEGSNQPQHF. CDR3 nucleotides: TGTGCCAGCAGTTTGTTTGGGGAGGGGAGCAATCAGCCCCAGCATTTT. V is TRBV28 and J is TRBJ1-5; D may be TRBD1 (5 bases). V was shortened by 3 bases and J by 1 base, with 13 bases between the two germline ends. The CDR3 length is 16 residues. Germline CDR1 MDHEN, CDR2 SYDVKM.

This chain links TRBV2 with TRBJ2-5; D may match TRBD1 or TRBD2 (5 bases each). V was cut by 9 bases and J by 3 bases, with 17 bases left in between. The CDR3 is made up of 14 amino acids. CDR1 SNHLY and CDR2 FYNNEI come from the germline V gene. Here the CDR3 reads CARKTGTGKETQYF. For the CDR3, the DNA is TGTGCCAGGAAAACCGGGACGGGGAAAGAGACCCAGTACTTC. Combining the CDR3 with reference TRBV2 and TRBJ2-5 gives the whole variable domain EPEVTQTPSHQVTQMGQEVILRCVPISNHLYFYWYRQILGQKVEFLVSFYNNEISEKSEIFDDQFSVERPDGSNFTLKIRSTKLEDSAMYFCARKTGTGKETQYFGPGTRLLVL.

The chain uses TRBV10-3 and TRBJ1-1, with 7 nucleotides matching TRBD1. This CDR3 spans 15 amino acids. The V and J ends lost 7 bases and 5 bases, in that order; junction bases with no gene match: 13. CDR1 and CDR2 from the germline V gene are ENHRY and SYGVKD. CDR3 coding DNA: TGTGCCATCACGAAACAGGGGTCTTTAGAAACTGAAGCTTTCTTT. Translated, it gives CAITKQGSLETEAFF.

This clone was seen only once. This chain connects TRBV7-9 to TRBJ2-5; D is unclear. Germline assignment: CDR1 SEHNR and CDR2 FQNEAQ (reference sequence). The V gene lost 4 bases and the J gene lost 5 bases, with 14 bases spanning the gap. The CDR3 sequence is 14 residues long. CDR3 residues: CASSSPGDLETQYF. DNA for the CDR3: TGTGCCAGCAGCTCCCCGGGCGATTTGGAGACCCAGTACTTC.

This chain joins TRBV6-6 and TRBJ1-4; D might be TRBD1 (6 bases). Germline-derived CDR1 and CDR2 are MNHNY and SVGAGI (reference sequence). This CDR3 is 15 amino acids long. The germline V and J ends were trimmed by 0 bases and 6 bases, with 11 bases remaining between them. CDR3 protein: CASSYSLGQHEKLFF. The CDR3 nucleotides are TGTGCCAGCAGTTACTCGTTGGGACAACATGAAAAACTGTTTTTT.

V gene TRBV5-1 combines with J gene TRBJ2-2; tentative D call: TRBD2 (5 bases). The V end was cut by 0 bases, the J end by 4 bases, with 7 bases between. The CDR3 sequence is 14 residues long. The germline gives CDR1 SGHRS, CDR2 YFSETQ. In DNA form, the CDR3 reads TGCGCCAGCAGCTTGGGGGCGGGCACCGGGGAGCTGTTTTTT. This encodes CASSLGAGTGELFF.

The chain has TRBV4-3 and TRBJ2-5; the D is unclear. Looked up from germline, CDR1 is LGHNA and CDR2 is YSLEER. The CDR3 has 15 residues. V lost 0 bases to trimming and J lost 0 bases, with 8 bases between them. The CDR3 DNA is TGCGCCAGCAGCCAAGATAGGGCTAACCAAGAGACCCAGTACTTC. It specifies CASSQDRANQETQYF.

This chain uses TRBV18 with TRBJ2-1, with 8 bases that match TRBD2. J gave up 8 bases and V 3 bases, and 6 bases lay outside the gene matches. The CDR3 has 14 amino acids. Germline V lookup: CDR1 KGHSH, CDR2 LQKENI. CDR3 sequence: CASSPGLAGHEQFF. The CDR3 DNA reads TGTGCCAGCTCACCCGGACTAGCTGGGCATGAGCAGTTCTTC.

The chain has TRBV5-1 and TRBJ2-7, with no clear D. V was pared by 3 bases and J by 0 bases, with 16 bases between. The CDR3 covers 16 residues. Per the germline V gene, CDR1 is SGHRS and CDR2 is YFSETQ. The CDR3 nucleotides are TGCGCCAGCAGCTATTTAACAGCGAAACCCTCCTACGAGCAGTACTTC. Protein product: CASSYLTAKPSYEQYF.

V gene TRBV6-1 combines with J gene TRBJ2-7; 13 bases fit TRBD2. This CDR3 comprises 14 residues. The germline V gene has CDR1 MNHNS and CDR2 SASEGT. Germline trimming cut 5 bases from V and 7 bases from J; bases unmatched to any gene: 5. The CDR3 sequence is CASSWTSGSWEQYF. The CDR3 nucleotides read TGTGCCAGCAGTTGGACTAGCGGGAGCTGGGAGCAGTACTTC.

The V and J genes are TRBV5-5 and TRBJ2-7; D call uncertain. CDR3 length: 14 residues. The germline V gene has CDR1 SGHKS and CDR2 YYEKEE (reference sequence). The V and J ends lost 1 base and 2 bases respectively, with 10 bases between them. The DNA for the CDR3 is TGTGCCAGCAGCTTGTGGTCAGAAGCCTACGAGCAGTACTTC. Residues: CASSLWSEAYEQYF.

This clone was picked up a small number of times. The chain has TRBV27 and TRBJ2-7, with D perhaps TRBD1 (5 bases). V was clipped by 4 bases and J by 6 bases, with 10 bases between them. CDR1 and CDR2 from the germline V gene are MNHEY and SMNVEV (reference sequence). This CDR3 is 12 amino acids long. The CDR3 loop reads CASSWGASEQYF. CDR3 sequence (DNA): TGTGCCAGCAGTTGGGGCGCGTCCGAGCAGTACTTC.